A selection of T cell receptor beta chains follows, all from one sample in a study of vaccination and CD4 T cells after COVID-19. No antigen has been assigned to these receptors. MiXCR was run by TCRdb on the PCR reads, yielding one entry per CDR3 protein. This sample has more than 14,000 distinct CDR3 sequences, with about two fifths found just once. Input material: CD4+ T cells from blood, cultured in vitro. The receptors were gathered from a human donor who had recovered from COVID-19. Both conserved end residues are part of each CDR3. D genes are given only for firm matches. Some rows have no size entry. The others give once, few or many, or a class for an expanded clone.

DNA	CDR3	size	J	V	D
TGTGCCAGCAGCGTCGGTCCGGGGGCAGATACGCAGTATTTT	CASSVGPGADTQYF	NA	TRBJ2-3	TRBV5-4	NA
TGTGCCAGTAGTATAGCGGGACGGCTAAACTATGGCTACACCTTC	CASSIAGRLNYGYTF	NA	TRBJ1-2	TRBV19	NA
TGTGCCAGCTCACCGTCCGGGACTAGCTTGGGAGAGACCCAGTACTTC	CASSPSGTSLGETQYF	few	TRBJ2-5	TRBV18	TRBD2
TGTGCCAGCAGTTTAAGCGTCGGGGGCTTTGGCTACACCTTC	CASSLSVGGFGYTF	few	TRBJ1-2	TRBV6-5	NA
TGTGCCAGCAGTCCAGGACAACAGCGATCCACCATATATTTT	CASSPGQQRSTIYF	NA	TRBJ1-3	TRBV27	NA
TGTGCCACCAGTGACCCGGACAGGGACTATGGCTACACCTTC	CATSDPDRDYGYTF	few	TRBJ1-2	TRBV24-1	TRBD1
TGTGCCAGCAGTGCCCCCGGGGCAGGCGGGGAGCTGTTTTTT	CASSAPGAGGELFF	few	TRBJ2-2	TRBV25-1	NA
TGTGCCAGCAGGTCCGACCAGAGCGGCTACACCTTC	CASRSDQSGYTF	NA	TRBJ1-2	TRBV6-1	NA
TGTGCCAGCAGACCCACAGGGACAGGGAAAACCGAAGCTTTCTTT	CASRPTGTGKTEAFF	NA	TRBJ1-1	TRBV12-3/TRBV12-4	TRBD1
TGTGCCAGCAGTTTGGTGAGCCCGGGAAGCTCCTACGAGCAGTACTTC	CASSLVSPGSSYEQYF	few	TRBJ2-7	TRBV28	NA
TGCGCCAGCAGCTCCTCCTGGACAGGGGGACACTATGGCTACACCTTC	CASSSSWTGGHYGYTF	NA	TRBJ1-2	TRBV5-1	TRBD1
TGTGCCCGGCTCCAGGACAGGGCGAATTATGGCTACACCTTC	CARLQDRANYGYTF	NA	TRBJ1-2	TRBV6-4	TRBD1
TGTGCCAGCAGTTTATCCTTTGCCAGGGGCAGCTCCTACGAGCAGTACTTC	CASSLSFARGSSYEQYF	NA	TRBJ2-7	TRBV27	NA
TGTGCCAGCACCATTACACACTACGAGCAGTACTTC	CASTITHYEQYF	medium-sized	TRBJ2-7	TRBV6-7	NA
TGCAGTGGGGGTGAGGGGGTGAGGTTGGAGACCCAGTACTTC	CSGGEGVRLETQYF	few	TRBJ2-5	TRBV20-1	NA
TGTGCCAGCAGCTCTAGGACAGGGCGAGGAAACACCATATATTTT	CASSSRTGRGNTIYF	few	TRBJ1-3	TRBV7-2	TRBD1
TGCAGCGTAGTTATCCGGAGCTCCTACGAGCAGTACTTC	CSVVIRSSYEQYF	NA	TRBJ2-7	TRBV29-1	NA
TGTGCCAGCAGCTTAGATCGTCGGTTGAGGGGGCGCGATGAGCAGTTCTTC	CASSLDRRLRGRDEQFF	NA	TRBJ2-1	TRBV7-2	TRBD1
TGTGCCAGCAGTGAAGGGACGGGAGGGACCCAGTACTTC	CASSEGTGGTQYF	NA	TRBJ2-5	TRBV6-1	TRBD2
TGTGCCAGCAGCCTAGAGACAGGGGGACCTGAAAAACTGTTTTTT	CASSLETGGPEKLFF	NA	TRBJ1-4	TRBV7-9	TRBD1
TGTGCCTCCCAGGAGGACACTGAAGCTTTCTTT	CASQEDTEAFF	few	TRBJ1-1	TRBV6-1	NA
TGTGCCAGCAAACCGACAGGGTCCTATGGCTACACCTTC	CASKPTGSYGYTF	NA	TRBJ1-2	TRBV27	TRBD1
TGTGCCAGCTCACCAGTAGTACAGATGAACACTGAAGCTTTCTTT	CASSPVVQMNTEAFF	NA	TRBJ1-1	TRBV18	NA
TGTGCCAGTAGTCGCCGGGACAGGGTAATTTTCTTC	CASSRRDRVIFF	NA	TRBJ2-1	TRBV19	TRBD1
TGTGCCAGCAGGAGGACAGCCGGAAACACCATATATTTT	CASRRTAGNTIYF	NA	TRBJ1-3	TRBV7-2	NA
TGTGCCAGCAGCTTAGGTTACAGGGGCGCCTCCGGGGAGCTGTTTTTT	CASSLGYRGASGELFF	NA	TRBJ2-2	TRBV7-8	TRBD1
TGTGCCAGCACCCCAGGCACTGAAGCTTTCTTT	CASTPGTEAFF	NA	TRBJ1-1	TRBV12-3/TRBV12-4	NA
TGTGCCAGCAGTGCGGACGGGTGGACGGTTAACACTGAAGCTTTCTTT	CASSADGWTVNTEAFF	few	TRBJ1-1	TRBV11-3	NA
TGTGCCAGCAGCAAACTGACAGGGGGTCATGGCTACACCTTC	CASSKLTGGHGYTF	few	TRBJ1-2	TRBV6-1	TRBD1
TGTGCCAGCACTTACCGTGACAGGGCTGGAAACACCATATATTTT	CASTYRDRAGNTIYF	few	TRBJ1-3	TRBV28	TRBD1
TGCAGTGCTAGTGACTTCGCGGGGCGAAACACAGATACGCAGTATTTT	CSASDFAGRNTDTQYF	NA	TRBJ2-3	TRBV20-1	NA
TGTGCCACCAGCAGAGGGGACCTGGGTGGGCTCGGGGTTGGCTACACCTTC	CATSRGDLGGLGVGYTF	NA	TRBJ1-2	TRBV15	NA
TGTGCCAGCAGCTTCCAGCGGACAGGGCAAGAGACCCAGTACTTC	CASSFQRTGQETQYF	NA	TRBJ2-5	TRBV11-2	TRBD1
TGTGCCAGCAGTTTACGAGGGACTGGGGCCAACGTCCTGACTTTC	CASSLRGTGANVLTF	NA	TRBJ2-6	TRBV12-3/TRBV12-4	NA
TGCAGTGCTCCCGGGACACGCAGCTACACCTTC	CSAPGTRSYTF	few	TRBJ1-2	TRBV20-1	NA
TGTGCCAGCACCACATCTCCGAACACTGAAGCTTTCTTT	CASTTSPNTEAFF	once	TRBJ1-1	TRBV12-3/TRBV12-4	NA
TGTGCCAGCAGACGGACAGGGAGGACTGGGGCCAACGTCCTGACTTTC	CASRRTGRTGANVLTF	NA	TRBJ2-6	TRBV6-2/TRBV6-3	TRBD1
TGTGCCAGCAGTGAAGCGGCCATCACGGATACGCAGTATTTT	CASSEAAITDTQYF	NA	TRBJ2-3	TRBV6-1	NA
TGTGCCAGCTCCCGTAGGGATCCTACCGGTGGAGCTTTCTTT	CASSRRDPTGGAFF	NA	TRBJ1-1	TRBV6-1	NA
TGTGCCAGCAGCCCCAGCGGGGATAGGTCACCCCTCCACTTT	CASSPSGDRSPLHF	few	TRBJ1-6	TRBV27	NA
TGTGCCAGCAGAATACAGGGGTCGGGGGAGCAGTACTTC	CASRIQGSGEQYF	few	TRBJ2-7	TRBV2	TRBD1
TGTGCCAGCAGCCCAACAATGGGGACAGGGATGGTCACCGGGGAGCTGTTTTTT	CASSPTMGTGMVTGELFF	NA	TRBJ2-2	TRBV11-2	TRBD1
TGTGCCAGCGCGGGAAGGACAGGACTAACCTACGAGCAGTACTTC	CASAGRTGLTYEQYF	NA	TRBJ2-7	TRBV6-1	NA
TGTGCCACCAGTGATCAAGCGGTCCTCACCGGGGAGCTGTTTTTT	CATSDQAVLTGELFF	NA	TRBJ2-2	TRBV24-1	NA
TGTGCCAGTAGTACCGCGGGACTTATGATCTCTGGGGCCAACGTCCTGACTTTC	CASSTAGLMISGANVLTF	few	TRBJ2-6	TRBV19	NA
TGTGCCAGCAGTGCCCAAAGCTTATCCGGGGAGCTGTTTTTT	CASSAQSLSGELFF	NA	TRBJ2-2	TRBV6-4	NA
TGTGCCAGCTGCTCCACTAATGAAAAACTGTTTTTT	CASCSTNEKLFF	few	TRBJ1-4	TRBV28	NA
TGTGCCAGCAGTCCCTCCCCCTACGAGCAGTACTTC	CASSPSPYEQYF	NA	TRBJ2-7	TRBV27	NA
TGTGCCAGCAGGGAAGGACAGGGGTATAACTATGGCTACACCTTC	CASREGQGYNYGYTF	NA	TRBJ1-2	TRBV5-4	TRBD1
TGTGCCAGCAGTCCTCACCGAGGCGGGGACAGGGGGCCGATTAATGAAGCTTTCTTT	CASSPHRGGDRGPINEAFF	NA	TRBJ1-1	TRBV12-3/TRBV12-4	TRBD1
TGTGCCAGCAGCGCCCCGGGAGGAGGGACAGATACGCAGTATTTT	CASSAPGGGTDTQYF	NA	TRBJ2-3	TRBV11-2	TRBD2
TGTGCCAGCAGCATATCTAGCGGGGTTTACAATGAGCAGTTCTTC	CASSISSGVYNEQFF	few	TRBJ2-1	TRBV6-1	TRBD2
TGTGCCAGCAGCAGGGGGCATCCGTTCTTC	CASSRGHPFF	NA	TRBJ2-1	TRBV6-1	TRBD1
TGTGCCAGCAGCAAAGATGATCCCACCTACGAGCAGTACTTC	CASSKDDPTYEQYF	few	TRBJ2-7	TRBV21-1	NA
TGTGCCAGCAGCTTATGGCAGGGTAAAAACATTCAGTACTTC	CASSLWQGKNIQYF	NA	TRBJ2-4	TRBV5-6	NA
TGTGCCAGCACTATCAGGGTACTATCTGAAGCTTTCTTT	CASTIRVLSEAFF	NA	TRBJ1-1	TRBV2	NA
TGTGCCAGCAGTTACTTGGTGAGACGGACTGAAGCTTTCTTT	CASSYLVRRTEAFF	NA	TRBJ1-1	TRBV6-2/TRBV6-3	NA